This T cell receptor beta chain was found in a study of shared clonotypes between healthy human individuals. Each unsorted PBMC replicate got 300 ng genomic DNA, roughly 30,000 genomes. The assay was immunoSEQ multiplex PCR, and TCRdb's table has in-frame clones only and misses some. The sample holds 450,000 to 650,000 clones, about 80% seen once. This CDR3 has 14 residues. Germline values: CDR1 SNHLY, CDR2 FYNNEI. V was cut by 6 bases and J by 2 bases, with 13 bases left in between. The sequence was obtained from a middle-aged woman in good health. Some clones in this sample may be carry-over from other donors' samples. Sequencing was carried out using PBMCs. V gene TRBV2 combines with J gene TRBJ2-5; D is perhaps TRBD1 or TRBD2 (5 bases each). The CDR3 loop is CASRKPGPQETQYF. In nucleotides, the CDR3 is TGTGCCAGCAGGAAACCGGGACCTCAAGAGACCCAGTACTTC.